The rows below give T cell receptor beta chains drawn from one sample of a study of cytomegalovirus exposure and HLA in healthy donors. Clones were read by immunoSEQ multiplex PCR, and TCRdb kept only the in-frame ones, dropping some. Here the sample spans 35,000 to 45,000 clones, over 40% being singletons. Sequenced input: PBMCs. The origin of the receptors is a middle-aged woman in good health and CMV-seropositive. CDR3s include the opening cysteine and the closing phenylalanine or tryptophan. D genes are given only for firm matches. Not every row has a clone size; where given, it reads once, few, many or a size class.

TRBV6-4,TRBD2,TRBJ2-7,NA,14,CASSDRGGAYEQYF,TGTGCCAGCAGTGACCGGGGGGGGGCCTACGAGCAGTACTTC
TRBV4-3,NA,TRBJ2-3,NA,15,CASSHPRGSTDTQYF,TGCGCCAGCAGCCATCCACGGGGGAGCACAGATACGCAGTATTTT
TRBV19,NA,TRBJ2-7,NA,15,CASSRRGSGDYEQYF,TGTGCCAGTAGTAGGAGGGGTAGCGGTGACTACGAGCAGTACTTC
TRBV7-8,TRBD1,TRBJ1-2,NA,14,CASSVSTGSYGYTF,TGTGCCAGCAGCGTCTCGACAGGGAGCTATGGCTACACCTTC
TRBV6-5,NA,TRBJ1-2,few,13,CASSYSGLFGYTF,TGTGCCAGCAGTTACTCGGGGCTATTTGGCTACACCTTC
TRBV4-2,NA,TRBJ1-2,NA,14,CASSQEAGFYGYTF,TGTGCCAGCAGCCAAGAGGCAGGATTCTATGGCTACACCTTC
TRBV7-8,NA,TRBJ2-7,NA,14,CASSLGGPFAEQYF,TGTGCCAGCAGCTTAGGCGGCCCCTTTGCCGAGCAGTACTTC
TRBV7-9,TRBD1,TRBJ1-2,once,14,CASSLEAGGYGYTF,TGTGCCAGCAGCTTAGAGGCAGGGGGCTATGGCTACACCTTC
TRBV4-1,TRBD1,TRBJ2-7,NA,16,CASSQPNRQGKAEQYF,TGCGCCAGCAGCCAACCTAATCGACAGGGTAAAGCCGAGCAGTACTTC
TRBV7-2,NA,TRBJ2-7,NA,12,CASSLPPYEQYF,TGTGCCAGCAGCCTCCCCCCCTACGAGCAGTACTTC
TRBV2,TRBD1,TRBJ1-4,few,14,CASSRTGGMEKLFF,TGTGCCAGCAGCCGGACAGGGGGAATGGAAAAACTGTTTTTT
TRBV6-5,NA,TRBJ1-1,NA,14,CASSYAPGDTEAFF,TGTGCCAGCAGTTACGCGCCGGGGGACACTGAAGCTTTCTTT
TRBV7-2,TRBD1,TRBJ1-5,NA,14,CASSLVGTGGPQHF,TGTGCCAGCAGCTTAGTTGGGACAGGGGGGCCCCAGCATTTT
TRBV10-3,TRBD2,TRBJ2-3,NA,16,CAITPSSGGSTDTQYF,TGTGCCATCACCCCCTCTAGCGGGGGAAGCACAGATACGCAGTATTTT
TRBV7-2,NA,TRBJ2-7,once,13,CASSSQVTYEQYF,TGTGCCAGCAGCTCCCAGGTCACCTACGAGCAGTACTTC
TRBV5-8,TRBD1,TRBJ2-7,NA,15,CASSLDPGQAYEQYF,TGTGCCAGCAGCTTGGATCCGGGACAGGCCTACGAGCAGTACTTC
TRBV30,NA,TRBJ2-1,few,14,CAWRTQITYNEQFF,TGTGCCTGGAGGACACAAATCACCTACAATGAGCAGTTCTTC
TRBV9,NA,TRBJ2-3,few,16,CASSVGAGAGTDTQYF,TGTGCCAGCAGCGTAGGGGCAGGGGCGGGCACAGATACGCAGTATTTT
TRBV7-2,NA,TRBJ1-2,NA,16,CASSLAAAGSSYGYTF,TGTGCCAGCAGCTTAGCTGCGGCGGGGTCAAGCTATGGCTACACCTTC
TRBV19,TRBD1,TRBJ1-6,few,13,CASSRQGTSPLHF,TGTGCCAGTAGTAGACAGGGTACTTCACCCCTCCACTTT
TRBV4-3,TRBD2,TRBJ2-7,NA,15,CASSPGTSGTYEQYF,TGCGCCAGCAGCCCGGGGACTAGCGGAACCTACGAGCAGTACTTC
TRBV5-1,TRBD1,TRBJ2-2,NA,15,CASSLVGTGTGELFF,TGCGCCAGCAGCTTGGTGGGGACAGGGACCGGGGAGCTGTTTTTT
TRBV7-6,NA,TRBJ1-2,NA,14,CASSLAAGYYGYTF,TGTGCCAGCAGCTTAGCGGCAGGTTACTATGGCTACACCTTC
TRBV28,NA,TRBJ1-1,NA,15,CASSWPAGMNTEAFF,TGTGCCAGCAGTTGGCCGGCAGGGATGAACACTGAAGCTTTCTTT
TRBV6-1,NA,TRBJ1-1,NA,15,CASYTGTNANTEAFF,TGTGCCAGCTATACAGGGACAAATGCGAACACTGAGGCTTTCTTT
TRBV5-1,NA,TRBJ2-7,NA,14,CASSLERQFHEQYF,TGCGCCAGCAGCTTGGAACGACAGTTCCACGAGCAGTACTTC
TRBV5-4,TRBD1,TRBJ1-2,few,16,CASTRGTGLFGYGYTF,TGTGCCAGCACCCGGGGGACAGGACTTTTCGGCTATGGCTACACCTTC
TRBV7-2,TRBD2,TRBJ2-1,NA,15,CASSFTSGGAIEQFF,TGTGCCAGCAGCTTCACTAGCGGGGGGGCAATTGAGCAGTTCTTC
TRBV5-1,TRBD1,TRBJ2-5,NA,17,CASSLGLTGGFQETQYF,TGCGCCAGCAGCTTGGGGCTTACAGGGGGCTTCCAAGAGACCCAGTACTTC
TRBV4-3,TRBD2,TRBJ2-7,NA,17,CASSQERSGGPTYEQYF,TGCGCCAGCAGCCAAGAAAGAAGCGGGGGGCCAACCTACGAGCAGTACTTC
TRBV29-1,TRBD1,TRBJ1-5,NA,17,CSVERVEPGQGIQPQHF,TGCAGCGTGGAGAGGGTCGAACCGGGACAGGGGATTCAGCCCCAGCATTTT
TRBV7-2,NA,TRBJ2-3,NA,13,CASSYSWGDTQYF,TGTGCCAGCAGCTACTCCTGGGGCGATACGCAGTATTTT
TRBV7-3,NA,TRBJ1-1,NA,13,CASSSQGSGEAFF,TGTGCCAGCAGCTCCCAGGGGTCGGGTGAAGCTTTCTTT